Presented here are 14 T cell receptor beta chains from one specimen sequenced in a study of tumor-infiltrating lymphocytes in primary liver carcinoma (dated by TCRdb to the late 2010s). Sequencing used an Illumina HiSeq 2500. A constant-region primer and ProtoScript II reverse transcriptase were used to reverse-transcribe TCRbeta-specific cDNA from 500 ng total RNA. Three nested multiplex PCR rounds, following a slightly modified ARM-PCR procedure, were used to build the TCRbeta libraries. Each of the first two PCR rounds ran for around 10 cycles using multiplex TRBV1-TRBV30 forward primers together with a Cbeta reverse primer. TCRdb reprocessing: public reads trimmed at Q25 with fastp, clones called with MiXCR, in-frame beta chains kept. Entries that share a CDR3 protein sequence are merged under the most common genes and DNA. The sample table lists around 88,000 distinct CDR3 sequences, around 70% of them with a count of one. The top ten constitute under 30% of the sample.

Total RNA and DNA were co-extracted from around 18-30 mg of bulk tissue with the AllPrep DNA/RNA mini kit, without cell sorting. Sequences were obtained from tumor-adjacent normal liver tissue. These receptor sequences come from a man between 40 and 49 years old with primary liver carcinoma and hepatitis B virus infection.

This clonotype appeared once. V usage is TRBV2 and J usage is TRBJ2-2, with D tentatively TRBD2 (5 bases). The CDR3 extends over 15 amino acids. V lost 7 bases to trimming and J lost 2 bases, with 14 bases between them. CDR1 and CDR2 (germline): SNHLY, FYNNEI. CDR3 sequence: CASKLSEGNTGELFF. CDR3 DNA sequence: TGTGCCAGCAAGTTGTCAGAGGGAAACACCGGGGAGCTGTTTTTT.

CDR3 nucleotides: TGTGCCAGCAGCTTAGGGGGACAGCTTACAGATACGCAGTATTTT. Translation: CASSLGGQLTDTQYF. The chain carries TRBV11-3 and TRBJ2-3; 7 bases map to TRBD1. CDR1 SGHNT and CDR2 YENEEA come from the germline V gene. The CDR3 is made up of 15 amino acids. With 1 base clipped from V and 3 bases from J, the junction kept 4 bases outside the gene matches. Full variable domain (missing parts from reference TRBV11-3 and TRBJ2-3): EAGVVQSPRYKIIEKKQPVAFWCNPISGHNTLYWYLQNLGQGPELLIRYENEEAVDDSQLPKDRFSAERLKGVDSTLKIQPAELGDSAVYLCASSLGGQLTDTQYFGPGTRLTVL.

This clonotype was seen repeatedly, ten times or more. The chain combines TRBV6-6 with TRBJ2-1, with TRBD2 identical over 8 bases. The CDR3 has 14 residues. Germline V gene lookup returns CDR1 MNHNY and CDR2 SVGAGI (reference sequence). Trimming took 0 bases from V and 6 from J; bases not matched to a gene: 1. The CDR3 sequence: CASSYSREVNEQFF. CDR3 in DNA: TGTGCCAGCAGTTACTCGCGGGAGGTCAATGAGCAGTTCTTC.

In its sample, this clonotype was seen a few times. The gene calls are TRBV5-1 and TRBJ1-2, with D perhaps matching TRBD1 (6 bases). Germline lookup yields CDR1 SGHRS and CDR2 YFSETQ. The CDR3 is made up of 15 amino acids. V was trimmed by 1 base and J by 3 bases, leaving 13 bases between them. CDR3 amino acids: CASSLREAGDYGYTF. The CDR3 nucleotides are TGCGCCAGCAGCTTGAGGGAAGCAGGGGACTATGGCTACACCTTC. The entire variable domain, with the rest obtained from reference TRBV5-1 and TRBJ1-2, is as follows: KAGVTQTPRYLIKTRGQQVTLSCSPISGHRSVSWYQQTPGQGLQFLFEYFSETQRNKGNFPGRFSGRQFSNSRSEMNVSTLELGDSALYLCASSLREAGDYGYTFGSGTRLTVV.

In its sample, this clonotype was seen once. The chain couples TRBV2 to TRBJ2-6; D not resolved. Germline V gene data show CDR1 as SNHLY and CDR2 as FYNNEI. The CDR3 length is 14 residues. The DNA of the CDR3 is TGTGTCTGCAGCCCCGTAGTTGGGGCCAACGTCCTGACTTTC. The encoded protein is CVCSPVVGANVLTF. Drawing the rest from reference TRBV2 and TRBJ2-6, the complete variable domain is EPEVTQTPSHQVTQMGQEVILRCVPISNHLYFYWYRQILGQKVEFLVSFYNNEISEKSEIFDDQFSVERPDGSNFTLKIRSTKLEDSAMYFCVCSPVVGANVLTFGAGSRLTVL.

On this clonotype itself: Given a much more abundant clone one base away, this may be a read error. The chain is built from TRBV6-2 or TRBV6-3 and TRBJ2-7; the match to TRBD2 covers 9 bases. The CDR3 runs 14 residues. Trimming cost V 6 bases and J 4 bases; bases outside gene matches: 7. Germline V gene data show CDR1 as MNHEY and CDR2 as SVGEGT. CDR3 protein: CASRRETSGYEQYF. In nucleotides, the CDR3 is TGTGCCAGCAGACGCGAGACTAGCGGTTACGAGCAGTACTTC.

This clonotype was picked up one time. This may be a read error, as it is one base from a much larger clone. The CDR3 DNA is TGTGCCAGCAGCCGACAGGAAGACTATGGCTACACCTTC. Its protein product is CASSRQEDYGYTF. The chain combines TRBV6-1 with TRBJ1-2; D possibly corresponds to TRBD1 (6 bases). The CDR3 runs to 13 residues. In germline, CDR1 is MNHNS, CDR2 SASEGT. V shed 6 bases and J shed 3 bases, with 11 bases lying between them.

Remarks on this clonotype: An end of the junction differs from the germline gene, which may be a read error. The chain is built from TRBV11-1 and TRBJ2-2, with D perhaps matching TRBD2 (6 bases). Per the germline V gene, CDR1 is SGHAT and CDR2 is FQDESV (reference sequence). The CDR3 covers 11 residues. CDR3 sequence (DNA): TGCGCCAGCAGCCTTGGGGGGAAGCTGTTTTTT. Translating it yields CASSLGGKLFF.

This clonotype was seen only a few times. This CDR3 reads CASSGQGRGNSPLHF. CDR3 sequence (DNA): TGTGCCAGCAGCGGACAGGGAAGAGGGAATTCACCCCTCCACTTT. This rearrangement joins TRBV7-8 to TRBJ1-6; 8 bases map to TRBD1. V lost 5 bases to trimming and J lost 7 bases; unmatched junction nucleotides: 7. Germline loops: CDR1 SGHVS, CDR2 FQNEAQ. The CDR3 is 15 residues long.

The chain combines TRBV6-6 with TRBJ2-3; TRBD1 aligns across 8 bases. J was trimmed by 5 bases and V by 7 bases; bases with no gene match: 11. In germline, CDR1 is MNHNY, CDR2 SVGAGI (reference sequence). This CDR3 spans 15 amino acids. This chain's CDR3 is CASIFIGQGIDTQYF. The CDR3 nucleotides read TGTGCCAGCATCTTCATCGGACAGGGCATAGATACGCAGTATTTT.

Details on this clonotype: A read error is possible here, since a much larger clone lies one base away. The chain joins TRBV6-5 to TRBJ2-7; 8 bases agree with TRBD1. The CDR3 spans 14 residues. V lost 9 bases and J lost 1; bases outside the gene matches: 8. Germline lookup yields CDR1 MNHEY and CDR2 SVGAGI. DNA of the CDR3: TGTGCCAGGAGTGTGGACAGGGATTCCTACGAGCAGTACTTC. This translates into CARSVDRDSYEQYF.

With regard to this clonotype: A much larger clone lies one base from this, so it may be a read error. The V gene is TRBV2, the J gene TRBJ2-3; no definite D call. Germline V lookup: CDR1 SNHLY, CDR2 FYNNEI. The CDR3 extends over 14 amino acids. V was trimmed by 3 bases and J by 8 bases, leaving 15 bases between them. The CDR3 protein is CASSDNAGPGTQYF. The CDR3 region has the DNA TGTGCCAGCAGTGATAACGCCGGGCCGGGTACGCAGTATTTT.

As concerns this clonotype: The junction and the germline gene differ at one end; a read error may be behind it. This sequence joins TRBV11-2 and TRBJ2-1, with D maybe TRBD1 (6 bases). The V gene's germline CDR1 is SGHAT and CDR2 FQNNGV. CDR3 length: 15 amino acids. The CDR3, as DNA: TGTGCCGGCAGCTTAGGTTCTAGCTGCAGGGGTGAGCAGTTCTTC. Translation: CAGSLGSSCRGEQFF.

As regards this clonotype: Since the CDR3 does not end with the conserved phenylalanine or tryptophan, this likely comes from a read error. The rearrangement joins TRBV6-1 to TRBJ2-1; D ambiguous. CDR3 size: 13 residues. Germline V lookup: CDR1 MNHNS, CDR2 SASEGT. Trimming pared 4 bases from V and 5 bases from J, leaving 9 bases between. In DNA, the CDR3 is TGTGCCAGCAGTGGAGGCCTCCACAATGAGCAGTTCTCC. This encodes CASSGGLHNEQFS.